Shown below are 30 T cell receptor beta chains from a single sample sequenced in a study of cytotoxic CD8 clonotypes in ibrutinib-treated CLL. Assay used: immunoSEQ multiplex PCR; TCRdb lists only in-frame clones, some missing. The data show about 310,000 clones, 80% seen once. The sequences come from PBMCs, collected before ibrutinib treatment. The receptors were sampled from a human donor with chronic lymphocytic leukemia.

The rearrangement uses TRBV10-3 and TRBJ2-1; the match to TRBD2 covers 10 bases. The CDR3 runs 15 residues. The V segment lost 3 bases and the J segment 8 bases; nucleotides outside the gene matches: 7. Germline assignment: CDR1 ENHRY and CDR2 SYGVKD. CDR3 region: CAISDEASGSYEQFF. The CDR3 DNA reads as TGTGCCATCAGTGACGAAGCTAGCGGGAGTTATGAGCAGTTCTTC.

This clone was counted a few times. The rearrangement links TRBV5-1 to TRBJ2-3; 7 positions match TRBD2. V was clipped by 6 bases and J by 4 bases; unmatched bases: 8. There are 14 residues in the CDR3. The V gene's germline CDR1 is SGHRS and CDR2 YFSETQ. The CDR3 DNA reads TGCGCCAGCAAAACCCTGGCGGGGGCAGATACGCAGTATTTT. This sequence encodes CASKTLAGADTQYF.

The chain uses TRBV5-1 and TRBJ2-1; a weak D match, TRBD1 (5 bases). The V gene's germline CDR1 is SGHRS and CDR2 YFSETQ. The V end lost 2 bases, the J end lost 3 bases, and 12 bases lay between the germline ends. The CDR3 has 15 residues. For the CDR3, the DNA is TGCGCCAGCAGCTTTGGGCAGGGTGACTACAATGAGCAGTTCTTC. Translation: CASSFGQGDYNEQFF. The variable domain in full, with the rest retrieved from reference TRBV5-1 and TRBJ2-1, is KAGVTQTPRYLIKTRGQQVTLSCSPISGHRSVSWYQQTPGQGLQFLFEYFSETQRNKGNFPGRFSGRQFSNSRSEMNVSTLELGDSALYLCASSFGQGDYNEQFFGPGTRLTVL.

The chain combines TRBV25-1 with TRBJ2-5; 14 nucleotides line up with TRBD2. Germline CDR1 is MGHDK and CDR2 is SYGVNS. The V and J ends lost 0 bases and 5 bases, in that order; junction bases with no gene match: 5. The CDR3 is made up of 17 amino acids. The CDR3 is CASSEYRGLAGEETQYF. The CDR3 coding sequence is TGTGCCAGCAGTGAATATCGGGGACTAGCGGGAGAGGAGACCCAGTACTTC.

A few counts support this clone. The genes are TRBV27 and TRBJ2-7; the match to TRBD1 covers 7 bases. Unmatched junction bases numbered 11, after V lost 8 bases and J lost 4 bases. The CDR3 sequence is 14 residues long. Germline V gene data show CDR1 as MNHEY and CDR2 as SMNVEV (reference sequence). CDR3 coding DNA: TGTGCCAGCCGTCGCCGGGACAGCCCTTACGAGCAGTACTTC. Its translation: CASRRRDSPYEQYF.

There are a few counts of this clone. The chain carries TRBV4-3 and TRBJ1-5, with TRBD1 identical over 10 bases. Germline V gene lookup returns CDR1 LGHNA and CDR2 YSLEER. CDR3 length: 15 residues. V was clipped by 4 bases and J by 7 bases; unmatched bases: 7. The CDR3 is CASSLGTGALQPQHF. The CDR3 DNA sequence: TGCGCCAGCAGCCTAGGGACAGGGGCCCTCCAGCCCCAGCATTTT.

The chain joins TRBV9 to TRBJ2-7, with D perhaps matching TRBD2 (6 bases). The germline gives CDR1 SGDLS, CDR2 YYNGEE. The CDR3 is 14 amino acids. The V gene lost 0 bases and the J gene lost 4 bases, with 11 bases spanning the gap. The CDR3 loop is CASSVDGSSYEQYF. The DNA of the CDR3 is TGTGCCAGCAGCGTAGACGGGAGTTCTTACGAGCAGTACTTC.

This sequence joins TRBV7-9 and TRBJ1-2; a weak D match, TRBD1 (5 bases). Germline CDR1 SEHNR, CDR2 FQNEAQ (reference sequence). This CDR3 contains 16 residues. V lost 3 bases to trimming and J lost 0 bases, with 14 bases between them. CDR3 sequence: CASSLGPGSANYGYTF. CDR3 DNA: TGTGCCAGCAGCTTGGGACCCGGATCAGCTAACTATGGCTACACCTTC.

The chain couples TRBV6-4 to TRBJ2-1, with D perhaps TRBD2 (5 bases). CDR1 and CDR2 (germline): MRHNA, SNTAGT. This CDR3 contains 15 residues. Trimming removed 2 bases at V and 0 bases at J, with 8 bases between. The CDR3 region is CASSDAGHSYNEQFF. The CDR3 DNA reads as TGTGCCAGCAGTGACGCGGGCCACTCCTACAATGAGCAGTTCTTC.

This chain links TRBV7-2 with TRBJ2-7; perhaps TRBD1 as D (6 bases). The germline V and J ends were trimmed by 3 bases and 2 bases, with 8 bases remaining between them. The CDR3 contains 13 residues. Germline CDR1 SGHTA, CDR2 FQGNSA. This CDR3 reads CASSFRGTYEQYF. CDR3 bases: TGTGCCAGCAGCTTTAGGGGGACCTACGAGCAGTACTTC. Combining the CDR3 with reference TRBV7-2 and TRBJ2-7 gives the whole variable domain GAGVSQSPSNKVTEKGKDVELRCDPISGHTALYWYRQSLGQGLEFLIYFQGNSAPDKSGLPSDRFSAERTGGSVSTLTIQRTQQEDSAVYLCASSFRGTYEQYFGPGTRLTVT.

The chain couples TRBV15 to TRBJ1-3; tentatively, D is TRBD1 (6 bases). The CDR3 sequence is 15 residues long. Germline CDR1 is LNHNV and CDR2 is YYDKDF (reference sequence). Trimming shortened V by 1 base and J by 1 base, and 8 bases separated the two germline ends. The CDR3 DNA reads as TGTGCCACCAGCAGAGGCACAGGGTCTGGAAACACCATATATTTT. Protein sequence: CATSRGTGSGNTIYF.

The chain employs TRBV6-6 and TRBJ2-5; 7 nucleotides line up with TRBD1. Germline V gene sequence: CDR1 MNHNY, CDR2 SVGAGI (reference sequence). This CDR3 contains 14 residues. V gave up 2 bases and J gave up 6 bases; unmatched junction bases: 6. DNA for the CDR3: TGTGCCAGCAGTTACGAGGACAGGATAAAGACCCAGTACTTC. Its protein is CASSYEDRIKTQYF.

The chain is built from TRBV27 and TRBJ2-3; D ambiguous. V gave up 0 bases and J gave up 2 bases, with 6 bases separating them. The germline V gene encodes CDR1 MNHEY and CDR2 SMNVEV (reference sequence). The CDR3 is made up of 14 amino acids. The CDR3 spells CASSLSYYTDTQYF. The CDR3 DNA reads TGTGCCAGCAGTTTATCTTACTACACAGATACGCAGTATTTT.

This clone was counted a single time. The V gene is TRBV9, the J gene TRBJ2-5, with 15 bases fitting TRBD2. Per germline, CDR1 SGDLS and CDR2 YYNGEE. The CDR3 is 18 amino acids. V gave up 2 bases and J gave up 2 bases; unmatched junction bases: 7. The CDR3 region is CASSVAPGLAGGQETQYF. CDR3 DNA: TGTGCCAGCAGCGTCGCCCCAGGACTAGCGGGAGGGCAAGAGACCCAGTACTTC.

The rearrangement uses TRBV6-5 and TRBJ1-1; D is unresolved. The germline V and J ends were trimmed by 6 bases and 0 bases, with 11 bases remaining between them. CDR1 and CDR2 from the germline V gene are MNHEY and SVGAGI. The CDR3 is 14 residues long. The CDR3 region is CASRKPGLNTEAFF. CDR3 nucleotide sequence: TGTGCCAGCAGGAAACCGGGTCTGAACACTGAAGCTTTCTTT.

This chain uses TRBV4-1 with TRBJ2-7; no clear D gene. There are 18 residues in the CDR3. Between the trimmed V and J ends, which lost 0 bases and 0 bases, there was a span of 18 bases. Germline CDR1 and CDR2: MGHRA and YSYEKL. CDR3 sequence: CASSQDYDLRQGSYEQYF. The CDR3 bases are TGCGCCAGCAGCCAAGATTACGATTTGAGACAAGGCTCCTACGAGCAGTACTTC.

The V call is TRBV5-6, the J call TRBJ2-7; possible D gene TRBD1, 6 bases. This CDR3 comprises 14 residues. The germline V gene has CDR1 SGHDT and CDR2 YYEEEE. Trimming shortened V by 0 bases and J by 0 bases, and 7 bases separated the two germline ends. The CDR3 is CASSLDRVSYEQYF. The DNA for the CDR3 is TGTGCCAGCAGCTTGGACAGGGTCTCCTACGAGCAGTACTTC.

This clone came up once. The chain uses TRBV28 and TRBJ2-6; D is unclear. V lost 6 bases to trimming and J lost 0 bases, with 15 bases between them. CDR1 is MDHEN, CDR2 SYDVKM, per germline. The CDR3 consists of 17 residues. The CDR3 sequence is CASREPTSHSGANVLTF. CDR3 DNA sequence: TGTGCCAGCAGGGAACCCACATCCCACTCTGGGGCCAACGTCCTGACTTTC.

The chain recombines TRBV4-3 with TRBJ2-3; 7 bases are shared with TRBD2. CDR1 is LGHNA, CDR2 YSLEER, per germline. Unmatched junction bases numbered 5, after V lost 0 bases and J lost 5 bases. The CDR3 has 15 residues. CDR3 in DNA: TGCGCCAGCAGCCAAGATCGGAGCGGGGAAGATACGCAGTATTTT. It codes for CASSQDRSGEDTQYF.

CDR3 sequence reads: CASSKKRTVGNTEAFF. The CDR3, as DNA: TGTGCCAGCAGCAAAAAAAGAACCGTCGGTAACACTGAAGCTTTCTTT. V usage is TRBV21-1 and J usage is TRBJ1-1. TRBV21-1 is shown as a pseudogene. The CDR3 contains 16 residues.

This rearrangement joins TRBV6-4 to TRBJ2-2; no clear D. Germline V CDR1 and CDR2: MRHNA, SNTAGT. The V end lost 3 bases, the J end lost 1 base, and 6 bases lay between the germline ends. The CDR3 sequence is 14 residues long. CDR3 sequence reads: CASSEQQNTGELFF. Written as DNA, the CDR3 is TGTGCCAGCAGTGAACAGCAGAACACCGGGGAGCTGTTTTTT.

The chain links TRBV28 to TRBJ2-5; TRBD2 aligns across 8 bases. The CDR3 length is 16 residues. Germline values: CDR1 MDHEN, CDR2 SYDVKM. The trim removed 3 bases at V and 1 base at J, leaving 7 bases unmatched. The CDR3 region has the DNA TGTGCCAGCAGTTTCCATGGAGCGGGGGTCCAAGAGACCCAGTACTTC. Translated: CASSFHGAGVQETQYF.

This clone was counted only a few times. The CDR3 sequence: CASSPTFGTGELFF. The CDR3 nucleotides are TGTGCCAGCAGTCCCACGTTCGGCACCGGGGAGCTGTTTTTT. J is TRBJ2-2 and V is TRBV27; D is uncertain. With 5 bases removed from V and 4 bases from J, the gap between germline ends came to 11 bases. Germline values: CDR1 MNHEY, CDR2 SMNVEV (reference sequence). The CDR3 extends over 14 amino acids.

This clone was observed a handful of times. V is TRBV2 and J is TRBJ1-4; TRBD1 matches at 7 bases. The CDR3 spans 14 residues. Losses at the gene ends were 5 bases for V and 4 bases for J; bases not matched to a gene: 4. CDR1 is SNHLY and CDR2 is FYNNEI in the germline V gene. The CDR3 reads CASSPGQINEKLFF. CDR3 nucleotide sequence: TGTGCCAGCAGTCCGGGACAGATTAATGAAAAACTGTTTTTT.

Comment on this clone: In the same sample, other DNA sequences code for this CDR3. This chain joins TRBV6-5 and TRBJ2-1; D not certain. Germline V gives CDR1 MNHEY, CDR2 SVGAGI. The CDR3 covers 11 residues. V was pared by 7 bases and J by 4 bases, with 5 bases between. CDR3 sequence: CASTSYNEQFF. The CDR3 DNA follows: TGTGCCAGCACTAGTTACAATGAGCAGTTCTTC.

The rearrangement joins TRBV4-3 to TRBJ2-3; 11 positions agree with TRBD2. CDR1 is LGHNA, CDR2 YSLEER, per germline. The V and J ends lost 2 bases and 3 bases, in that order; junction bases with no gene match: 16. This CDR3 has 20 residues. CDR3 in amino acids: CASSQRKELRASGRTDTQYF. CDR3 nucleotides: TGCGCCAGCAGCCAAAGGAAAGAACTTAGGGCTAGCGGGAGGACAGATACGCAGTATTTT.

This clone appeared a few times. The rearrangement links TRBV19 to TRBJ2-1; maybe TRBD1 (5 bases). CDR1 and CDR2 (germline): LNHDA, SQIVND (reference sequence). The V end lost 6 bases, the J end lost 3 bases, and 12 bases lay between the germline ends. CDR3 length: 14 residues. CDR3 nucleotide sequence: TGTGCCAGTAGAGAAAGGGGTAACTACAATGAGCAGTTCTTC. The encoded protein is CASRERGNYNEQFF.

The chain couples TRBV30 to TRBJ2-7; 7 nucleotides agree with TRBD1. The CDR3 extends over 15 amino acids. Germline V lookup: CDR1 GTSNPN, CDR2 SVGIG (reference sequence). V was clipped by 5 bases and J by 6 bases; unmatched bases: 16. CDR3 DNA sequence: TGTGCCTGGCTGCCGTGGGACAGAACGAACGGCGAGCAGTACTTC. This sequence encodes CAWLPWDRTNGEQYF.

The rearrangement joins TRBV19 to TRBJ2-1, with D possibly matching TRBD1 (6 bases). V gave up 4 bases and J gave up 4 bases, with 11 bases separating them. CDR1 and CDR2 (germline): LNHDA, SQIVND (reference sequence). This CDR3 spans 14 amino acids. CDR3 loop: CASSTRQAYNEQFF. The CDR3 DNA reads as TGTGCCAGTAGTACAAGACAGGCATACAATGAGCAGTTCTTC.

The V gene is TRBV6-6, the J gene TRBJ2-1; 12 nucleotides agree with TRBD2. The CDR3 has 15 amino acids. CDR1 is MNHNY and CDR2 is SVGAGI in the germline V gene (reference sequence). J was trimmed by 7 bases and V by 6 bases; bases with no gene match: 7. The CDR3 nucleotides read TGTGCCAGCAGACGACTAGCGGGAGCGCGAAATGAGCAGTTCTTC. Its translation: CASRRLAGARNEQFF.